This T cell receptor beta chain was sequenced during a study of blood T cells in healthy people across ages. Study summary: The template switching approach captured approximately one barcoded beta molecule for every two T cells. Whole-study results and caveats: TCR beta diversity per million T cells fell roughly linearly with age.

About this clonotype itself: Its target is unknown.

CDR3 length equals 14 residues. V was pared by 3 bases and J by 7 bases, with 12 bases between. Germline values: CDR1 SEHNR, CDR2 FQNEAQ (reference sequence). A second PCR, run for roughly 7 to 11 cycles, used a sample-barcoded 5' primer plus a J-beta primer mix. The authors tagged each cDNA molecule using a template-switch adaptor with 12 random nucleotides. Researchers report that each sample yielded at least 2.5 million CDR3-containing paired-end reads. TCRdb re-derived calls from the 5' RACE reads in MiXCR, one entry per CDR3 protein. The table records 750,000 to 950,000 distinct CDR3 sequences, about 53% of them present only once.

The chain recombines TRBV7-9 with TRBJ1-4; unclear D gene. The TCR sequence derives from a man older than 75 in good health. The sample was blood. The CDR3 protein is CASSFAQAVEKLFF. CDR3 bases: TGTGCCAGCAGCTTCGCTCAGGCGGTTGAAAAACTGTTTTTT.